This record concerns one T cell receptor beta chain sequence. Study members were between about 18 and 95 years old and lived in approximately 25 US regions. Clinical history reported by participants formed the basis on which cohorts were assigned. V gave up 5 bases and J gave up 11 bases, with 22 bases separating them. The CDR3 has 14 amino acids. Germline CDR1 reads MNHEY; CDR2 reads SVGAGI. The data are from a study of blood T cell repertoires in COVID-19. Per the original methods: By means of reference gene primer amplification, nucleated cell counts were estimated. This table comes from immunoSEQ multiplex PCR, and its TCRdb copy is limited to in-frame clones, with some not included. That table gives V, J and clone size, and the DNA gave D and trimming. Here the sample spans approximately 200,000 clones, approximately 90% being singletons.

The V and J genes are TRBV6-5 and TRBJ2-7; D might be TRBD2 (6 bases). The material sequenced was PBMCs or T cells enriched from blood (not recorded which). This receptor was taken from a man aged 25-45 years who had recovered from COVID-19. The chain's CDR3 is CASSPSRDSPWKYF. CDR3 DNA: TGTGCCAGCAGTCCGTCCCGGGACTCCCCTTGGAAGTACTTC.